This TCR beta chain was captured in a study of cytomegalovirus exposure and HLA in healthy donors. Regarding the study as a whole: HLA alleles were associated with 15,000 to 20,000 TCR beta sequences in a later analysis at 0.05 false discovery rate.

V lost 4 bases to trimming and J lost 0 bases, with 15 bases between them. The CDR3 extends over 16 amino acids. The germline CDR1 and CDR2 sequences are LNHNV and YYDKDF (reference sequence). Amplification used 60 Vbeta primers and 13 Jbeta primers. Clones were sequenced by immunoSEQ multiplex PCR, and TCRdb holds only the in-frame ones, with some missing. The table includes around 150,000 clones, approximately 79% detected once. The sample holds one count of this clone. Its antigen is unknown. The sample taken for sequencing was PBMCs. J is TRBJ1-2 and V is TRBV15; D is unresolved. This receptor was obtained from a man in his fifties in good health and CMV-seropositive. The CDR3: CATSNPELLTNYGYTF. The CDR3 nucleotides are TGTGCCACCAGCAACCCTGAGCTTCTTACTAACTATGGCTACACCTTC.